This T cell receptor beta chain was identified during a study of cytomegalovirus exposure and HLA in healthy donors. Study background: According to later analysis, the same platform produced the roughly 120 validation and several hundred first-cohort repertoires. Study-level results: A few CMV-associated chains proved CMV antigen-specific in vitro. A subsequent analysis found that TCR clusters from the first cohort also tended to co-occur in the 120 or so validation repertoires, with 90% to 95% of cluster scores above 0. The listing of 150 or so TCR beta chains classed them as cytomegalovirus-associated.

The CDR3 runs 16 residues. Germline V gives CDR1 SNHLY, CDR2 FYNNEI. V lost 7 bases, J lost 6 bases, and 15 bases stayed unmatched. Libraries were prepared by immunoSEQ multiplex PCR; TCRdb keeps only in-frame clonotypes and omits some of them. This sample has a few hundred thousand clones; around 88% occur once, and the top ten carry roughly 2.8%. A note on this clone: What it binds is not known.

This receptor was identified in a woman between 18 and 30 years old in good health and CMV-seronegative. Sequenced material: PBMCs. This chain uses TRBV2 with TRBJ1-1; 9 bases align to TRBD1. In nucleotides, the CDR3 is TGTGCCAGCAAGAAGGGTTTCGACAGGGGGTCGGCTGAAGCTTTCTTT. Its protein product is CASKKGFDRGSAEAFF. Using reference TRBV2 and TRBJ1-1 for the parts outside the CDR3, the full variable domain is EPEVTQTPSHQVTQMGQEVILRCVPISNHLYFYWYRQILGQKVEFLVSFYNNEISEKSEIFDDQFSVERPDGSNFTLKIRSTKLEDSAMYFCASKKGFDRGSAEAFFGQGTRLTVV.